The TCR beta chain described here comes from a study of cytomegalovirus exposure and HLA in healthy donors. Broader study findings: When analyzed later, a missense DCLRE1C variant was found to be linked to TCR beta V- and J-gene trimming.

The V and J ends lost 2 bases and 7 bases respectively, with 11 bases between them. The CDR3 is 14 residues long. Looked up from germline, CDR1 is SGHVS and CDR2 is FNYEAQ. PCR used 60 Vbeta primers and 13 Jbeta primers. Profiling relied on immunoSEQ multiplex PCR, and the TCRdb table lists in-frame clones only, not all of them. The sample has roughly 180,000 clones, 75% to 85% seen once; the top ten hold approximately 2%. Comment on this clone: Its antigen remains unknown.

The sequencing sample was made of PBMCs. The source of this sequence is a young woman in good health and CMV-seropositive. This rearrangement joins TRBV7-6 to TRBJ2-2; D might be TRBD2 (5 bases). The CDR3 sequence is CASSLFPRDGELFF. DNA of the CDR3: TGTGCCAGCAGCTTATTTCCCCGGGACGGGGAGCTGTTTTTT.